The rows below give T cell receptor beta chains drawn from one sample of a study of T-cell memory formation after mild COVID-19. TCRdb reprocessed the 5' RACE reads with MiXCR, giving one entry per CDR3 protein. This sample yields roughly 99,000 distinct CDR3 sequences, of which about 15% are seen a single time; 35% to 40% belongs to the top ten. Specimen: PBMCs or a T cell subset sorted from them (not recorded which). These receptors were obtained from a man younger than 35 who had mild COVID-19 (a few samples of this study predate the infection). Cell type and time point are not known. The CDR3 runs from the conserved cysteine through the conserved F or W. Some rows have no size entry. The others give once, few or many, or a class for an expanded clone.

CDR3 protein: CASSGDSTDTQYF; V gene: TRBV7-2; clone size: -
CDR3 protein: CAISERGAERETQYF; V gene: TRBV10-3; clone size: few
CDR3 protein: CASSLRTGETGELFF; V gene: TRBV4-3; clone size: -
CDR3 protein: CASSQEPNQPQHF; V gene: TRBV4-1; clone size: few
CDR3 protein: CASIGSSGGFEQFF; V gene: TRBV12-3/TRBV12-4; clone size: -
CDR3 protein: CASRGEATMDYGYTF; V gene: TRBV5-1; clone size: few
CDR3 protein: CASSQIQGMGEKLFF; V gene: TRBV4-1; clone size: few
CDR3 protein: CASSSPGLAGEIANTGELFF; V gene: TRBV6-2/TRBV6-3; clone size: few
CDR3 protein: CSGDSYNEQFF; V gene: TRBV20-1; clone size: many
CDR3 protein: CASNGASGANVLTF; V gene: TRBV4-1; clone size: -
CDR3 protein: CASRSTSGGTNTGELFF; V gene: TRBV2; clone size: few
CDR3 protein: CASLTRGGLTDTQYF; V gene: TRBV27; clone size: -
CDR3 protein: CASSYSPNRGPYNEQFF; V gene: TRBV6-6; clone size: few
CDR3 protein: CASSQAITGMDQPQHF; V gene: TRBV4-1; clone size: -
CDR3 protein: CASSQTDAASSGNTIYF; V gene: TRBV11-2; clone size: many
CDR3 protein: CASSFAVYNEQFF; V gene: TRBV12-3/TRBV12-4; clone size: few
CDR3 protein: CASSYSGLFRTPNEQFF; V gene: TRBV6-5; clone size: many
CDR3 protein: CASSPRRRDAANYGYTF; V gene: TRBV18; clone size: few
CDR3 protein: CSARPGTYEQYF; V gene: TRBV20-1; clone size: many
CDR3 protein: CASSQDRGGPETQYF; V gene: TRBV4-2; clone size: many
CDR3 protein: CASRTANNEQFF; V gene: TRBV7-9; clone size: -
CDR3 protein: CASSQGTGPTGNEQFF; V gene: TRBV4-3; clone size: many
CDR3 protein: CAWSQGQGSEAFF; V gene: TRBV30; clone size: few
CDR3 protein: CASSRDFSSGNTIYF; V gene: TRBV7-6; clone size: -
CDR3 protein: CASSLEHQPQHF; V gene: TRBV7-2; clone size: -
CDR3 protein: CASSSRTGGTAETQYF; V gene: TRBV7-9; clone size: -
CDR3 protein: CASSMAVANEKLFF; V gene: TRBV6-6; clone size: few
CDR3 protein: CSSRGMEYGYTF; V gene: TRBV29-1; clone size: -